Sequencing of this T cell receptor (beta chain) was carried out in a study of T cells in tumors after PD-1 blockade (dated by TCRdb to the late 2010s). As for the study more broadly: Patients were excluded if they had prior checkpoint blockade, use of systemic immunosuppressants, or recent radiotherapy or other anti-cancer therapy within 4 weeks. Patients were treated with either pembrolizumab 200 mg every 3 weeks or cemiplimab 350 mg every 2 weeks. Ongoing daily vismodegib 150 mg was also given to a subset of patients during anti-PD-1 treatment. On average, tumor samples yielded 26,066 TCR templates (range about 500-100,000) and fewer than 7,500 unique clonotypes, 20 to 25-fold deeper than single-cell TCR sequencing. Paired single-cell RNA and TCR sequencing was performed on site-matched tumors from BCC or SCC patients before and after anti-PD-1 therapy. Clinical response was assessed using RECIST version 1.1. Study-wide findings and limitations: About 37% of tumor TCR clonotypes were detected in blood, and some novel exhausted tumor clones were observed in pre-treatment blood, which was taken as suggesting peripheral recruitment. The source of novel T cell clones was not identified, and lymphoid organs or rare unexpanded clones within the tumor or the tumor periphery could be included among the possible sources. Most exhausted CD8+ clones that expanded after therapy were novel clonotypes not detected before treatment, suggesting clonal replacement instead of reinvigoration of pre-existing clones. Clonal replacement was observed only between pre- and post-treatment samples and not between two pre-treatment samples, a pattern that was regarded as arguing against biopsy timing or location artifacts.

The time point label corresponds to: after anti-PD-1 therapy. Site-matched tumor biopsies were taken from the same primary tumor before and after PD-1 blockade. For bulk TCRbeta sequencing, genomic DNA was extracted from tumor biopsies or peripheral blood, and input amounts ranged from 616 ng to 6,004 ng. Bulk TCRbeta sequencing was performed on remaining biopsy material to increase sensitivity for rare clonotypes compared with single-cell TCR sequencing. All patients had histologically proven advanced or metastatic basal or squamous cell carcinoma and were poor candidates for surgical resection. The basal cell carcinoma cohort comprised 10 or so patients, of whom seven or eight had bulk tumor TCR sequencing. Fresh biopsies came from the site of the primary tumor, and part of the tissue was kept in RNAlater for exome and bulk TCR sequencing. From the cysteine up to the phenylalanine, the CDR3 has a length of 16 residues. Only the CDR3 DNA stays, 48 bases, in frame from base 1. Cut back by 2 bases and 2 bases, the V and J ends lie 15 bases apart. Via the germline V gene (reference sequence), CDR1 is SGHKS and CDR2 YYEKEE.

Deep TCRbeta sequencing was performed with the immunoSEQ platform. The study's processing was this. Only productive rearrangements were exported from the immunoSEQ Analyzer for further analysis. Clones with significant expansion or contraction between timepoints were called with a two-sided binomial test at Bonferroni-corrected P below 0.01. T cell phenotypes were assigned to bulk TCRbeta clonotypes by matching to single-cell RNA+TCR-seq clones sharing the same TCRbeta sequence. Clone enrichment in tumor was computed as tumor frequency divided by PBMC frequency from bulk TCR sequencing. GLIPH was used to group TCRs into specificity groups, clusters of distinct TCRs likely recognizing common antigens via shared CDR3 motifs. Sourced from immuneACCESS, this table was stored by TCRdb with only in-frame sequences that have V and J called. A share of the clones is absent; for the studies checked, an unresolved V gene accounts for under half, and the remainder has no known explanation. For V, J and clone size, that table is used; D and trimming come from the DNA. The sample table contains more than 6,500 clones; only one count was recorded for about two thirds of them. Clones ranked in the top ten supply about 9% of the sample.

This clone is classified as large (0.1 to 1%). Its specific antigen is unknown. No much larger clone exists at a distance of one base, and base qualities are not known. The source of this sequence is a human donor with basal cell carcinoma. The rearranged chain carries TRBV5-5 and TRBJ2-3; 6 matching bases give a weak D call of TRBD1. The sequencing here drew on tumor tissue, taken after anti-PD-1 treatment. In nucleotides, the sequence is TGTGCCAGCAGCTTATTGGGAAGGGGGACCACAGATACGCAGTATTTT. Translated, it gives CASSLLGRGTTDTQYF.